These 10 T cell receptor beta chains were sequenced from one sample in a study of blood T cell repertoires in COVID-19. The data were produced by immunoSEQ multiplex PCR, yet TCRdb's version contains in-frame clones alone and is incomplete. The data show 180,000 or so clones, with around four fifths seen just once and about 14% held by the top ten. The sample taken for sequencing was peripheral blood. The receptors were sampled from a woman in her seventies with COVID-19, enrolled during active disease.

CDR3: CASSLYRDMNTEAFF. The CDR3, as DNA: TGTGCCAGTAGTTTATACAGGGATATGAACACTGAAGCTTTCTTT. The chain employs TRBV19 and TRBJ1-1; D possibly corresponds to TRBD1 (6 bases). V was pared by 5 bases and J by 0 bases, with 13 bases between. The V gene's germline CDR1 is LNHDA and CDR2 SQIVND (reference sequence). The CDR3 spans 15 residues.

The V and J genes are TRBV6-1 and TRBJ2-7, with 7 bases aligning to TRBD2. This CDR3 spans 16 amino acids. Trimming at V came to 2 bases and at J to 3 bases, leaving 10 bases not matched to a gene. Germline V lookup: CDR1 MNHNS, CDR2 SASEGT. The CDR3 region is CASSESGVDRFYEQYF. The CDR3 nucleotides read TGTGCCAGCAGTGAAAGCGGGGTGGACCGATTCTACGAGCAGTACTTC.

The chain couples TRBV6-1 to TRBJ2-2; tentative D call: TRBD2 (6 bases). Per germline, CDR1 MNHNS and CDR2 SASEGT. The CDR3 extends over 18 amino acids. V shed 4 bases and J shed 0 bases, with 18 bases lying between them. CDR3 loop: CASSGKGLGAANTGELFF. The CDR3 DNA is TGTGCCAGCAGTGGAAAGGGACTCGGGGCAGCGAACACCGGGGAGCTGTTTTTT.

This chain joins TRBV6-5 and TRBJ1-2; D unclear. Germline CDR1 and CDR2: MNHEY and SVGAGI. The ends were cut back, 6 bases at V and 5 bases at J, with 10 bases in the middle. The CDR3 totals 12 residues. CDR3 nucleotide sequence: TGTGCCAGCAGCCCCCCGGGATATGGCTACACCTTC. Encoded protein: CASSPPGYGYTF.

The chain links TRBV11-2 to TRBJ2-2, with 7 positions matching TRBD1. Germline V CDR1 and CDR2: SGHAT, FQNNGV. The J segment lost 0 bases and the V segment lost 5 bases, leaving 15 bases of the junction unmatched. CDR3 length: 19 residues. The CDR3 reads CASSPSLTRGLSNTGELFF. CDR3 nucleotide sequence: TGTGCCAGCAGCCCTAGCCTCACAAGGGGGCTGTCGAACACCGGGGAGCTGTTTTTT.

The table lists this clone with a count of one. In DNA, the CDR3 is TGTGCCTGGAGTACTCCTGGGGGCTTCTATGGCTACACCTTC. It specifies CAWSTPGGFYGYTF. This sequence joins TRBV30 and TRBJ1-2, with D perhaps matching TRBD1 (6 bases). The CDR3 length is 14 residues. V dropped 2 bases and J dropped 4 bases, with 14 bases sitting between them. The germline gives CDR1 GTSNPN, CDR2 SVGIG (reference sequence).

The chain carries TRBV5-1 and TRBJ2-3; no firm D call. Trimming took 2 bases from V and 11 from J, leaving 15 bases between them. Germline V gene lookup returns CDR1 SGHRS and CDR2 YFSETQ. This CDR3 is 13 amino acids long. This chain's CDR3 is CASSLKLQEKQYF. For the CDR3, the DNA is TGCGCCAGCAGCTTAAAACTCCAGGAAAAGCAGTATTTT.

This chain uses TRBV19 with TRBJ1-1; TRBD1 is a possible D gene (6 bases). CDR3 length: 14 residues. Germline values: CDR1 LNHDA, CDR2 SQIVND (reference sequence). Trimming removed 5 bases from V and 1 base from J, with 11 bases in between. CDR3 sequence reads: CASSWGQGNTEAFF. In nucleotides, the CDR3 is TGTGCCAGTAGTTGGGGGCAGGGGAACACTGAAGCTTTCTTT.

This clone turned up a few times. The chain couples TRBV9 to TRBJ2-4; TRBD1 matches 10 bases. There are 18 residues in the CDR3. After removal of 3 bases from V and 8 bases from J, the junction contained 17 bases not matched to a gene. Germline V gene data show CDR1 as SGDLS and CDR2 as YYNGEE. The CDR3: CASSAFDSGTGAVDIQYF. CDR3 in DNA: TGTGCCAGCAGCGCCTTCGACTCCGGGACAGGGGCTGTTGACATTCAGTACTTC. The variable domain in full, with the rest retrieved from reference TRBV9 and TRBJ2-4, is DSGVTQTPKHLITATGQRVTLRCSPRSGDLSVYWYQQSLDQGLQFLIQYYNGEERAKGNILERFSAQQFPDLHSELNLSSLELGDSALYFCASSAFDSGTGAVDIQYFGAGTRLSVL.

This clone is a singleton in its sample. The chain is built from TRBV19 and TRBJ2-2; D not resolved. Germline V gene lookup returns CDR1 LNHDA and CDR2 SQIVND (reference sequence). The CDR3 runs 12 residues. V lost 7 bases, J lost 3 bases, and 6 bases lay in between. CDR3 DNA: TGTGCCAGTAATTATTACACCGGGGAGCTGTTTTTT. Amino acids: CASNYYTGELFF.